This record concerns one T cell receptor (beta chain) sequence. What it binds is not known. Per the original methods: Patient CD8+ clones exceeding 1% seldom corresponded to published virus-specific TCRB sequences. Clones were read by immunoSEQ multiplex PCR, and TCRdb kept only the in-frame ones, dropping some. That table supplies the V and J calls and clone size; D and trimming were determined from the DNA. The data hold roughly 16,000 clones, with roughly 80% observed a single time. The sample is drawn from a study of somatic mutations in cytotoxic T cells in rheumatoid arthritis. The CDR3 covers 16 residues. Germline V gene sequence: CDR1 ENHRY, CDR2 SYGVKD. Trimming cost V 4 bases and J 6 bases, with 19 bases left between them. Study findings and constraints: With about 60 patients examined, 7 or 8 had a largest CD8+ clone exceeding 20% of CD8+ cells. A slight TRBV07 underrepresentation in rheumatoid arthritis patients was reported without multiple-comparison adjustment. No significant CD8+ T-cell clonality difference was found between rheumatoid arthritis patients and age-matched controls.

Input material: CD8+ T cells sorted from blood. The V call is TRBV10-3, the J call TRBJ2-1, with D maybe TRBD1 (5 bases). The receptor comes from an adult with rheumatoid arthritis. The CDR3 sequence is CAISGGPLGIGNEQFF. The CDR3 nucleotides are TGTGCCATCAGTGGGGGCCCCTTGGGTATCGGCAATGAGCAGTTCTTC.